This TCR beta chain was identified during a study of siplizumab effects on memory and regulatory T cells (dated by TCRdb to between 2018 and 2020). General notes on the study: The study looked at the effect of siplizumab, an anti-CD2 antibody, on alloreactive T-cell subsets in allogeneic mixed lymphocyte reactions made from human PBMCs.

To prepare the library, the immunoSEQ multiplex PCR assay was applied. Each sample had some 9.7 x 10^4 TCR templates assayed by the deep sequencing platform. Genomic DNA extracted from sorted T cells was used for TCRbeta CDR3 sequencing. Processing in the source paper ran as follows. The R programming language was used for clonal analysis of the TCRbeta CDR3 data. Alloreactive CD4+ and CD8+ clones were defined by comparing unstimulated samples with post-reaction CFSE-low samples. By matching sequences to the repertoires of sorted unstimulated Treg and non-Treg cells, each alloreactive CD4+ clone was assigned a regulatory or non-regulatory origin. The clones in this table, taken by TCRdb from immuneACCESS, are in-frame only. Not every clone is retained; where verified, under half of the shortfall comes from an unresolved V gene, and the cause of the rest is unknown. That table supplies the V and J calls and clone size; D and trimming were determined from the DNA. Counted in this sample were some 97,000 clones; approximately 94% of them appeared once. 1% to 1.5% of the sample is held by the ten biggest clonotypes.

As to this clone: Its antigen is not yet known. No qualities accompany the bases; no much larger clone lies one base away.

Cut back by 2 bases and 3 bases, the V and J ends lie 16 bases apart. CDR1 is given as KGHSH and CDR2 as LQKENI, both from the germline V gene. The CDR3 runs 16 amino acids, cysteine and phenylalanine included. Only the CDR3 DNA stays, 48 bases, in frame from base 1. TCRbeta CDR3 sequencing was performed on sorted unstimulated T cells and on proliferating T cells recovered from mixed lymphocyte reactions. Fresh whole blood from around 11 HLA-typed healthy donors was used to isolate PBMCs. To map where alloreactive clones came from, unstimulated CD4+ non-regulatory T cells were FACS-sorted. What the authors observed across the whole study: Of the alloreactive CD4+ clones that could be mapped, the Treg-derived share averaged around 70% with siplizumab compared with about 27% in control reactions. Because sequences at frequencies below about 10^-5 were poorly captured, only a minor fraction of alloreactive clones could be mapped back to unstimulated subsets. Compared with memory T cells, unstimulated naive T cells appeared more diverse, and naive cells seemed to make a substantial contribution to the alloresponse. Siplizumab significantly reduced the cumulative frequency of alloreactive sequences traceable to unstimulated CD4+ memory T cells. No functional confirmation was obtained for the suppressive function of proliferating Tregs from siplizumab cultures. Roughly 80-97% of proliferating CD4+ or CD8+ clones could not be assigned a naive or memory phenotype.

The receptor's source is a human donor in good health. The sequencing input was non-Treg CD4+ T cells sorted from blood. The cell subset or site label here, explained by the study, means: FACS-sorted unstimulated CD4+ non-regulatory T cells. The chain couples TRBV18 to TRBJ2-5, with an unclear D gene assignment. Here is the DNA: TGTGCCAGCTCACCAAAGGACCGGTCCCGAGAAGAGACCCAGTACTTC. This gives the protein CASSPKDRSREETQYF. Supplemented by the reference TRBV18 and TRBJ2-5 proteins around the CDR3, the complete variable domain is NAGVMQNPRHLVRRRGQEARLRCSPMKGHSHVYWYRQLPEEGLKFMVYLQKENIIDESGMPKERFSAEFPKEGPSILRIQQVVRGDSAAYFCASSPKDRSREETQYFGPGTRLLVL.